These 16 T cell receptor beta chains were sequenced from one sample in a study of blood T cell repertoires in COVID-19. The method was immunoSEQ multiplex PCR; TCRdb's version includes in-frame clones alone and lacks a portion of them. The repertoire holds around 200,000 clones, with roughly four fifths as singletons. The sample taken for sequencing was peripheral blood. Receptors were obtained from a man aged 50-59 years with active or convalescent COVID-19.

V is TRBV9 and J is TRBJ2-1; D remains ambiguous. The ends were cut back, 4 bases at V and 8 bases at J, with 13 bases in the middle. The germline V gene has CDR1 SGDLS and CDR2 YYNGEE. This CDR3 is 13 amino acids long. DNA for the CDR3: TGTGCCAGCAGCCCGGAGCCTTGGGATGAGCAGTTCTTC. Translating gives CASSPEPWDEQFF.

The J gene is TRBJ2-7, the V gene TRBV2; 7 bases match TRBD1. J lost 2 bases, V lost 1 base, and 5 bases had no gene match. Germline V gene lookup returns CDR1 SNHLY and CDR2 FYNNEI. This CDR3 spans 15 amino acids. The CDR3 region has the DNA TGTGCCAGCAGTGAAGGGGGACAGCCTCCCTACGAGCAGTACTTC. Translation gives CASSEGGQPPYEQYF.

The chain couples TRBV7-9 to TRBJ1-4; 8 bases line up with TRBD1. Trimming at V came to 5 bases and at J to 2 bases, leaving 4 bases not matched to a gene. This CDR3 contains 15 residues. Germline CDR1 SEHNR, CDR2 FQNEAQ (reference sequence). CDR3 loop: CASSLTGGTNEKLFF. The DNA for the CDR3 is TGTGCCAGCAGCCTCACAGGGGGTACTAATGAAAAACTGTTTTTT.

The V call is TRBV28, the J call TRBJ2-1, with a possible D match to TRBD1 (5 bases). The V end lost 1 base, the J end lost 6 bases, and 13 bases lay between the germline ends. The CDR3 is 15 residues long. Germline CDR1 is MDHEN and CDR2 is SYDVKM. The CDR3 region has the DNA TGTGCCAGCAGTTTATTCCAAAGTCAGGGCAATGAGCAGTTCTTC. Residues: CASSLFQSQGNEQFF.

The V call is TRBV28, the J call TRBJ2-5, with 7 bases that match TRBD1. The CDR3 covers 14 residues. V dropped 3 bases and J dropped 4; count of bases not matched to a gene: 5. Germline V gives CDR1 MDHEN, CDR2 SYDVKM. The CDR3 spells CASSLTAGGETQYF. The CDR3 nucleotides read TGTGCCAGCAGTTTGACGGCAGGGGGAGAGACCCAGTACTTC.

The rearrangement joins TRBV5-5 to TRBJ2-6, with D hard to call. Germline V gives CDR1 SGHKS, CDR2 YYEKEE (reference sequence). Trimming cost V 0 bases and J 15 bases, with 7 bases left between them. The CDR3 contains 11 residues. CDR3 loop: CASSLAEDLTF. The DNA of the CDR3 is TGTGCCAGCAGCTTGGCCGAGGACCTGACTTTC. The full variable domain, rest sourced from reference TRBV5-5 and TRBJ2-6, is DAGVTQSPTHLIKTRGQQVTLRCSPISGHKSVSWYQQVLGQGPQFIFQYYEKEERGRGNFPDRFSARQFPNYSSELNVNALLLGDSALYLCASSLAEDLTFGAGSRLTVL.

The chain couples TRBV21-1 to TRBJ2-2; TRBD2 is the table's D call and was not checked against the DNA. TRBV21-1 is a listed pseudogene. The length of the CDR3 is 14 residues. The CDR3 loop reads CASSNLRETGELFF. The CDR3 nucleotides read TGTGCCAGCAGCAACCTTCGGGAAACCGGGGAGCTGTTTTTT.

The gene calls are TRBV18 and TRBJ2-7; perhaps TRBD2 as D (5 bases). V gave up 3 bases and J gave up 1 base, with 10 bases separating them. CDR1 KGHSH and CDR2 LQKENI come from the germline V gene. The CDR3 totals 14 residues. The CDR3 here is CASSPGSGSYEQYF. CDR3 nucleotide sequence: TGTGCCAGCTCACCGGGGAGTGGATCCTACGAGCAGTACTTC. Full variable domain (outside the CDR3, taken from reference TRBV18 and TRBJ2-7): NAGVMQNPRHLVRRRGQEARLRCSPMKGHSHVYWYRQLPEEGLKFMVYLQKENIIDESGMPKERFSAEFPKEGPSILRIQQVVRGDSAAYFCASSPGSGSYEQYFGPGTRLTVT.

The chain combines TRBV6-2 or TRBV6-3 with TRBJ2-7; TRBD1 matches at 8 bases. The junction had 4 bases not matched to a gene; V was cut back by 4 bases and J by 2 bases. This CDR3 is built from 14 residues. Per germline, CDR1 MNHEY and CDR2 SVGEGT. CDR3 protein: CASSSTGQAYEQYF. Here the CDR3 DNA reads TGTGCCAGCAGTTCCACGGGACAGGCCTACGAGCAGTACTTC.

The chain uses TRBV14 and TRBJ1-6, with no clear D. CDR3 length: 13 amino acids. Per germline, CDR1 SGHDN and CDR2 FVKESK. Trimming shortened V by 6 bases and J by 7 bases, and 10 bases separated the two germline ends. The CDR3, as DNA: TGTGCCAGCAGTCGTTCGGTCAATTCACCCCTCCACTTT. Its protein product is CASSRSVNSPLHF.

This clone was picked up one time. The rearrangement joins TRBV18 to TRBJ1-4; weak D call: TRBD1 (6 bases). The germline V and J ends were trimmed by 3 bases and 3 bases, with 14 bases remaining between them. The germline gives CDR1 KGHSH, CDR2 LQKENI. This CDR3 has 16 residues. CDR3 region: CASSPLFRGANEKLFF. The CDR3 DNA is TGTGCCAGCTCACCGCTATTCAGGGGAGCTAATGAAAAACTGTTTTTT.

The V and J genes are TRBV3-1 (or the pseudogene TRBV3-2) and TRBJ1-1; a weak D match, TRBD1 (5 bases). The V gene's germline CDR1 is LGHDT and CDR2 YNNKEL (reference sequence). V gave up 3 bases and J gave up 5 bases, with 13 bases separating them. The CDR3 runs 14 residues. The CDR3 protein is CASSQGGYGTEAFF. CDR3 coding DNA: TGTGCCAGCAGCCAGGGGGGATATGGGACTGAAGCTTTCTTT.

The chain has TRBV4-1 and TRBJ2-5; 12 nucleotides match TRBD2. There are 16 residues in the CDR3. From germline, CDR1 is MGHRA and CDR2 YSYEKL. With V trimmed by 5 bases and J by 4 bases, 8 bases remained unmatched. CDR3 sequence reads: CASSGLAGGPGETQYF. The CDR3 bases are TGCGCCAGCAGCGGTCTAGCGGGGGGGCCGGGAGAGACCCAGTACTTC.

In its sample, this clone was seen a few times. The chain carries TRBV11-3 and TRBJ1-1; D unresolved. V shed 3 bases and J shed 1 base, with 6 bases lying between them. CDR1 and CDR2 (germline): SGHNT, YENEEA. The CDR3 consists of 13 residues. The CDR3 DNA is TGTGCCAGCAGCTTTCGGGGGAACACTGAAGCTTTCTTT. This translates into CASSFRGNTEAFF.

The V and J genes are TRBV30 and TRBJ2-5; 8 bases line up with TRBD2. CDR1 and CDR2 from the germline V gene are GTSNPN and SVGIG (reference sequence). Trimming removed 5 bases from V and 4 bases from J; junction bases left unmatched: 6. This CDR3 region has 13 residues. CDR3 nucleotides: TGTGCCTGGGACCTTCTAGCGGGAGAGACCCAGTACTTC. Protein sequence: CAWDLLAGETQYF.

The rearrangement joins TRBV6-1 to TRBJ1-2, with D perhaps matching TRBD1 (5 bases). Trimming removed 1 base at V and 8 bases at J, with 11 bases between. The CDR3 sequence is 13 residues long. Per germline, CDR1 MNHNS and CDR2 SASEGT. CDR3 in amino acids: CASSEGGFGGYTF. DNA of the CDR3: TGTGCCAGCAGTGAAGGGGGCTTTGGGGGCTACACCTTC.